Following are 30 T cell receptor beta chains from one sample sequenced in a study of vaccination and CD4 T cells after COVID-19. Sequence data for DNA of cultured CD4+ T cells were generated by the Oncomine TCR Beta short-read assay. TCRdb ran MiXCR on the PCR reads and lists one entry per CDR3 protein. The sample carries 28,000 or so distinct CDR3 sequences, 50% to 75% recorded once. These receptors' antigens are unknown. As for treatment: roughly 10-day PBMC culture with coronavirus spike peptide pools or control peptides (ViraFEST assay). The specimen was CD4+ T cells from blood, cultured in vitro. These receptors originate from a human donor who had recovered from COVID-19.

The rearrangement links TRBV28 to TRBJ2-3; no clear D gene. The ends were cut back, 7 bases at V and 3 bases at J, with 14 bases in the middle. The CDR3 runs 14 residues. CDR1 and CDR2 (germline): MDHEN, SYDVKM. The CDR3 nucleotides read TGTGCCAGCATGTACGGCACTCTAACAGATACGCAGTATTTT. The encoded protein is CASMYGTLTDTQYF.

This clonotype was recorded once. V is TRBV9 and J is TRBJ2-5; tentative D call: TRBD1 (6 bases). The CDR3 covers 15 residues. Looked up from germline, CDR1 is SGDLS and CDR2 is YYNGEE. Trimming removed 4 bases from V and 5 bases from J, with 18 bases in between. As DNA, the CDR3 is TGTGCCAGCAGCTTCCGAGGGGGTGGAAGGGAGACCCAGTACTTC. Translated: CASSFRGGGRETQYF.

This clonotype occurred a few times. The chain joins TRBV15 to TRBJ1-5, with D uncertain. Trimming took off 0 bases at V and 5 bases at J, with 14 bases between the two ends. Looked up from germline, CDR1 is LNHNV and CDR2 is YYDKDF (reference sequence). The CDR3 is 16 amino acids. CDR3: CATSRDRGRRYQPQHF. In DNA, the CDR3 is TGTGCCACCAGCAGAGATAGAGGACGGCGATATCAGCCCCAGCATTTT.

The chain employs TRBV15 and TRBJ2-5; D is perhaps TRBD1 (6 bases). Germline V gene data show CDR1 as LNHNV and CDR2 as YYDKDF (reference sequence). Trimming removed 3 bases at V and 9 bases at J, with 17 bases between. CDR3 length: 14 residues. CDR3 region: CATSSGQPSGAQYF. CDR3 coding DNA: TGTGCCACCAGCAGCGGACAGCCCTCCGGGGCCCAGTACTTC.

This clonotype has only a few counts. The chain links TRBV7-7 to TRBJ1-5; D is uncertain. CDR1 and CDR2 from the germline V gene are SSHAT and FNYEAQ (reference sequence). This CDR3 contains 14 residues. Trimming cost V 8 bases and J 0 bases, with 11 bases left between them. CDR3 nucleotides: TGTGCCAGCCTCTTTTGCAATAGCAATCAGCCCCAGCATTTT. Protein sequence: CASLFCNSNQPQHF.

V usage is TRBV7-2 and J usage is TRBJ2-1, with D maybe TRBD1 (6 bases). Germline CDR1 is SGHTA and CDR2 is FQGNSA. This CDR3 is built from 15 residues. Trimming cost V 3 bases and J 1 base, with 10 bases left between them. The chain's CDR3 is CASSFIRGSYNEQFF. CDR3 coding DNA: TGTGCCAGCAGCTTTATCAGGGGATCCTACAATGAGCAGTTCTTC.

The rearrangement uses TRBV2 and TRBJ1-2; possibly TRBD1 for D (5 bases). V was pared by 8 bases and J by 2 bases, with 15 bases between. This CDR3 has 14 residues. Germline CDR1 reads SNHLY; CDR2 reads FYNNEI. The CDR3 nucleotides are TGTGCCAGCTGGTCAGGGAGGGCGAACTATGGCTACACCTTC. It codes for CASWSGRANYGYTF.

The chain links TRBV6-5 to TRBJ1-5, with 7 bases aligning to TRBD1. CDR1 and CDR2 from the germline V gene are MNHEY and SVGAGI. The CDR3 runs to 15 residues. V shed 4 bases and J 1 base; nucleotides not matched to a gene: 4. The CDR3: CASSLQGTSNQPQHF. The CDR3 nucleotides are TGTGCCAGCAGTTTACAGGGGACAAGCAATCAGCCCCAGCATTTT.

The gene calls are TRBV19 and TRBJ1-2; D unclear. V was cut by 11 bases and J by 4 bases, with 14 bases left in between. In germline, CDR1 is LNHDA, CDR2 SQIVND (reference sequence). The CDR3 sequence is 12 residues long. The CDR3 DNA is TGTGCCGGACGACACGATGGCTATGGCTACACCTTC. Its translation is CAGRHDGYGYTF.

There are a few counts of this clonotype. J is TRBJ1-1 and V is TRBV6-1; 10 bases agree with TRBD1. V dropped 5 bases and J dropped 1; count of bases not matched to a gene: 1. Per the germline V gene, CDR1 is MNHNS and CDR2 is SASEGT. The CDR3 is 14 amino acids. CDR3 DNA sequence: TGTGCCAGCAGTCGGGACAGGGGGAACACTGAAGCTTTCTTT. Translating gives CASSRDRGNTEAFF.

This clonotype was counted only a few times. The CDR3 sequence is CSAIADPNTEAFF. CDR3 DNA: TGCAGTGCTATCGCGGATCCGAACACTGAAGCTTTCTTT. This sequence joins TRBV20-1 and TRBJ1-1; D not resolved. The V gene's germline CDR1 is DFQATT and CDR2 SNEGSKA (reference sequence). Trimming took off 4 bases at V and 1 base at J, with 10 bases between the two ends. The CDR3 spans 13 residues.

The V gene is TRBV7-2, the J gene TRBJ2-1; a possible D gene is TRBD2 (6 bases). The CDR3 contains 15 residues. Germline CDR1 is SGHTA and CDR2 is FQGNSA. The V and J ends lost 1 base and 6 bases respectively, with 13 bases between them. This CDR3 reads CASSLESGGLNEQFF. CDR3 sequence (DNA): TGTGCCAGCAGCTTAGAATCCGGGGGACTCAATGAGCAGTTCTTC. Full variable domain (remainder filled in from reference TRBV7-2 and TRBJ2-1): GAGVSQSPSNKVTEKGKDVELRCDPISGHTALYWYRQSLGQGLEFLIYFQGNSAPDKSGLPSDRFSAERTGGSVSTLTIQRTQQEDSAVYLCASSLESGGLNEQFFGPGTRLTVL.

This clonotype showed up just once. This chain uses TRBV24-1 with TRBJ2-4, with D unclear. The V gene's germline CDR1 is KGHDR and CDR2 SFDVKD. Trimming took 2 bases from V and 4 from J, leaving 11 bases between them. The CDR3 contains 15 residues. In nucleotides, the CDR3 is TGTGCCACCAGTGATTCCCAGGTCGGGAAAAACATTCAGTACTTC. Its protein is CATSDSQVGKNIQYF.

This clonotype was seen just once. This chain connects TRBV11-2 to TRBJ2-5, with 11 bases identical to TRBD2. This CDR3 comprises 15 residues. Germline loops: CDR1 SGHAT, CDR2 FQNNGV. The V segment lost 1 base and the J segment 3 bases; nucleotides outside the gene matches: 1. This CDR3 is CASSLGSGREETQYF. The CDR3 DNA follows: TGTGCCAGCAGCTTAGGTAGCGGGAGGGAAGAGACCCAGTACTTC.

The chain is built from TRBV29-1 and TRBJ1-2; no firm D call. CDR3 length: 13 amino acids. Germline V gene sequence: CDR1 SQVTM, CDR2 ANQGSEA. V was shortened by 4 bases and J by 0 bases, with 9 bases between the two germline ends. CDR3 DNA: TGCAGCGTTGCGCCGGGAGCTAACTATGGCTACACCTTC. Translated: CSVAPGANYGYTF.

The chain joins TRBV28 to TRBJ1-5, with 7 bases lining up with TRBD1. J gave up 0 bases and V 6 bases, and 8 bases lay outside the gene matches. The germline V gene encodes CDR1 MDHEN and CDR2 SYDVKM. The CDR3 consists of 16 residues. In nucleotides, the CDR3 is TGTGCCAGCAGGCTCGGGACAGCATATAGCAATCAGCCCCAGCATTTT. Protein: CASRLGTAYSNQPQHF.

This clonotype came up a few times. The chain carries TRBV20-1 and TRBJ2-3, with 15 positions matching TRBD2. The V and J ends lost 3 bases and 14 bases, in that order; junction bases with no gene match: 9. This CDR3 spans 14 amino acids. CDR1 is DFQATT and CDR2 is SNEGSKA in the germline V gene (reference sequence). The CDR3 DNA reads as TGCAGTGCTAGCCTAGGGACTAGCGGGAGGATGGCGTATTTT. Translating gives CSASLGTSGRMAYF.

The V call is TRBV6-2 or TRBV6-3, the J call TRBJ2-2; the D gene is possibly TRBD1 (7 bases). This CDR3 has 14 amino acids. CDR1 is MNHEY and CDR2 is SVGEGT in the germline V gene. Trimming took off 5 bases at V and 7 bases at J, with 14 bases between the two ends. The CDR3 coding sequence is TGTGCCAGCAGTATGACAGGGCGGGGCGGGGAGCTGTTTTTT. Translating it yields CASSMTGRGGELFF.

V usage is TRBV6-1 and J usage is TRBJ2-3; TRBD1 might be the D (6 bases). V shed 6 bases and J shed 1 base, with 17 bases lying between them. The CDR3 loop spans 16 amino acids. The germline V gene has CDR1 MNHNS and CDR2 SASEGT. In nucleotides, the CDR3 is TGTGCCAGCAGAAACAGGGATTCCCTAGGCACAGATACGCAGTATTTT. It codes for CASRNRDSLGTDTQYF.

This clonotype was seen a handful of times. The V gene is TRBV20-1, the J gene TRBJ1-2; D unresolved. Per germline, CDR1 DFQATT and CDR2 SNEGSKA (reference sequence). V was trimmed by 5 bases and J by 3 bases, leaving 25 bases between them. The CDR3 contains 17 residues. The CDR3 DNA reads TGCAGTGCTTCTGGGGTGGACCGGGTGGCGGGCCACTATGGCTACACCTTC. Translated: CSASGVDRVAGHYGYTF.

This rearrangement joins TRBV5-7 to TRBJ1-2, with D perhaps TRBD1 (5 bases). TRBV5-7 is sorted into the ORF group, with uncertain function. Trimming shortened V by 7 bases and J by 6 bases, and 13 bases separated the two germline ends. The CDR3 has 12 amino acids. The CDR3 sequence: CASRPGEDGYTF. The CDR3 DNA reads TGTGCCAGCCGACCGGGGGAAGATGGCTACACCTTC.

This chain joins TRBV5-1 and TRBJ2-3, with D uncertain. CDR1 and CDR2 from the germline V gene are SGHRS and YFSETQ. The CDR3 covers 12 residues. V was cut by 4 bases and J by 2 bases, with 5 bases left in between. The CDR3 sequence: CASSPNTDTQYF. CDR3 bases: TGCGCCAGCAGCCCTAACACAGATACGCAGTATTTT.

The CDR3 coding sequence is TGTGCCAGCGGAATTCGGGGCGGCGGGTCTGGGGCCAACGTCCTGACTTTC. Its protein product is CASGIRGGGSGANVLTF. J is TRBJ2-6 and V is TRBV6-2 or TRBV6-3; the D call may be TRBD1 or TRBD2 (5 bases each). With 8 bases removed from V and 1 base from J, the gap between germline ends came to 18 bases. In germline, CDR1 is MNHEY, CDR2 SVGEGT. This CDR3 region has 17 residues.

CDR3 DNA sequence: TGTGCCAGCAGCCCCCCCCCACGGGGCAATGAGCAGTTCTTC. It encodes CASSPPPRGNEQFF. This sequence joins TRBV7-9 and TRBJ2-1, with D perhaps TRBD2 (5 bases). The CDR3 length is 14 residues. Trimming cost V 5 bases and J 6 bases, with 14 bases left between them. Germline lookup yields CDR1 SEHNR and CDR2 FQNEAQ (reference sequence).

The chain recombines TRBV30 with TRBJ2-1, with 14 bases fitting TRBD2. Germline assignment: CDR1 GTSNPN and CDR2 SVGIG (reference sequence). V lost 3 bases to trimming and J lost 6 bases; unmatched junction nucleotides: 1. The CDR3 extends over 14 amino acids. CDR3 loop: CAWSGTSGSNEQFF. For the CDR3, the DNA is TGTGCCTGGAGCGGGACTAGCGGGAGCAATGAGCAGTTCTTC.

This chain joins TRBV6-2 or TRBV6-3 and TRBJ1-5, with D uncertain. The CDR3 loop spans 16 amino acids. Trimming left V 7 bases short and J 1 base short, with 17 bases between. CDR1 MNHEY and CDR2 SVGEGT come from the germline V gene. CDR3 sequence: CASKGPPIGSNQPQHF. The DNA for the CDR3 is TGTGCCAGCAAAGGTCCCCCAATAGGAAGCAATCAGCCCCAGCATTTT.

This clonotype was seen only once. The chain recombines TRBV10-3 with TRBJ1-2; 9 bases map to TRBD1. CDR1 is ENHRY, CDR2 SYGVKD, per germline. CDR3 length equals 16 residues. With V trimmed by 8 bases and J by 6 bases, 16 bases remained unmatched. CDR3 coding DNA: TGTGCCATCTCCTCCGACAGGGGGAAAATGCGGAATGGCTACACCTTC. Its protein is CAISSDRGKMRNGYTF.

In nucleotides, the CDR3 is TGTGCCAGCAGGCCAGGGACCTACTATAATTCACCCCTCCACTTT. It codes for CASRPGTYYNSPLHF. The chain links TRBV28 to TRBJ1-6, with D possibly TRBD1 on 5 matching bases. The CDR3 runs 15 residues. In germline, CDR1 is MDHEN, CDR2 SYDVKM. Trimming left V 6 bases short and J 3 bases short, with 12 bases between.

J is TRBJ2-3 and V is TRBV19, with TRBD1 identical over 10 bases. Germline values: CDR1 LNHDA, CDR2 SQIVND (reference sequence). The trim removed 4 bases at V and 4 bases at J, leaving 8 bases unmatched. CDR3 length equals 16 residues. The CDR3 region has the DNA TGTGCCAGTAGTACCTCCCTCGGGACAGGGGCAGATACGCAGTATTTT. Protein sequence: CASSTSLGTGADTQYF.

The CDR3 DNA follows: TGTGCCAGCTCACCACGGGGACATCCCTACGAGCAGTACTTC. Its protein product is CASSPRGHPYEQYF. The chain links TRBV18 to TRBJ2-7, with D possibly TRBD1 on 6 matching bases. Trimming left V 1 base short and J 2 bases short, with 9 bases between. Germline V CDR1 and CDR2: KGHSH, LQKENI. The CDR3 is 14 residues long.